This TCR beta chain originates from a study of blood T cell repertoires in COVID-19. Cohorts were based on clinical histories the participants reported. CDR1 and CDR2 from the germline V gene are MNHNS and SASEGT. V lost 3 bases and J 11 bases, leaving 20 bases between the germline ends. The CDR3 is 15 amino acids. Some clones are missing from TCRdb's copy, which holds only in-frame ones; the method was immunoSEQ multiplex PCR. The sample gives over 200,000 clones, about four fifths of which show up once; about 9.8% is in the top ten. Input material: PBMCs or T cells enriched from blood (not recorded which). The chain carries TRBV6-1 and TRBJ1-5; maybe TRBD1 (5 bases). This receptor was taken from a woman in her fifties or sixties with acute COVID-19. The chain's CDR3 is CASSDLLWTPGAQHF. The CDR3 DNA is TGTGCCAGCAGTGATCTCCTCTGGACACCAGGAGCCCAGCATTTT.